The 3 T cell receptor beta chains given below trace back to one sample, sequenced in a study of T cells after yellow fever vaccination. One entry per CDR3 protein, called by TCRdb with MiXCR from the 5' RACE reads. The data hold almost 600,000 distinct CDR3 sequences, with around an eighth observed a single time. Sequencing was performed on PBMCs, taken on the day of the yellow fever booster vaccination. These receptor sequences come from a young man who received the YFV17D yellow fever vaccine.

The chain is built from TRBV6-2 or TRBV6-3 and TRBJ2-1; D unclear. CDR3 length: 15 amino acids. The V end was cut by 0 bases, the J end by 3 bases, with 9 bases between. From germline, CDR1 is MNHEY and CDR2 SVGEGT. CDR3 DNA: TGTGCCAGCAGTTACTCGCTGCAGCGCTACAATGAGCAGTTCTTC. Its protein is CASSYSLQRYNEQFF.

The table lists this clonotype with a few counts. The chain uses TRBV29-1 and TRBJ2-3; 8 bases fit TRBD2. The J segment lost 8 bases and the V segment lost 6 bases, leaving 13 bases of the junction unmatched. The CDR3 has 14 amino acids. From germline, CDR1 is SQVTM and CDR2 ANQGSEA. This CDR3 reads CSVTILAVQATQYF. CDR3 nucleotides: TGCAGCGTAACAATACTAGCGGTCCAGGCTACGCAGTATTTT.

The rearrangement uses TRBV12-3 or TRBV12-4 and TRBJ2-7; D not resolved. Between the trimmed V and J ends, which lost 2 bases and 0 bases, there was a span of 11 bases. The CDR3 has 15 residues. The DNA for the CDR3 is TGTGCCAGCAGTTTACAGGCCCGGCTCTCCTACGAGCAGTACTTC. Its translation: CASSLQARLSYEQYF.